The text below deals with one TCR beta chain. This clone was picked up a small number of times. Its specific antigen is unknown. No much larger clone is present one base from it, and per-base qualities are unavailable. The sample comes from a study of cytomegalovirus exposure and HLA in healthy donors (dated by TCRdb to the late 2010s). For the wider study: An earlier analysis of about 530 of the donors reported approximately 300 Gb of sequence data and 117 million unique TCR beta sequences obtained from 150 million to 200 million T cells. The later analysis used no new phenotypic data to find candidate immune exposures, relying instead on TCR beta sequences and their occurrence across donors. HLA typing included class I and class II loci at four-digit resolution. Among the roughly 400 genotyped donors, approximately 82% belonged to the genetic ancestry cluster associated with self-reported Caucasian donors. On average, around 240,000 unique TCR beta nucleotide sequences were sequenced per donor among fewer than 500 genotyped donors of the cohort, with around 19% of those sequences being non-productive. A later genetic analysis used genome-wide SNP genotypes for about 65% of the roughly 670 donors, treating that subset as a discovery cohort. Because of strong linkage in the cohort, five DR-DQ haplotypes were treated as single units for association and clustering. To study patterns of TCR occurrence, a later analysis re-analyzed previously published TCR beta repertoires from 550 to 800 donors and added high-resolution HLA genotyping. The study combined high-throughput TCR immunosequencing, statistical association of individual TCRs with disease status, and machine learning to predict cytomegalovirus infection status. Typing coverage differed by locus: A, B, C, DRB1 and DQB1 were typed in about 629-640 donors, DQA1 in around 500, DPA1 in 600 to 610, and DPB1 in about 450. The study was designed to test whether signatures of past pathogen exposure could be identified by cataloging public T cell receptors. Using immunosequencing, the study profiled T cell repertoires from 640 or so subjects and related those repertoires to cytomegalovirus serostatus. Donor age, sex, ethnicity and CMV serostatus were collected together with the repertoire data. About 310 gigabases of sequencing data and around 87 million unique TCR sequences were included in an early release covering over 600 HLA-typed donors. Every discovery cohort repertoire had been produced on one sequencing platform. To decide whether each TCR beta V gene segment behaved as functional or pseudogenic, an earlier analysis of approximately 600 of the donors relied on high-throughput TCR beta sequencing. In addition to the first cohort of approximately 650 subjects, a separate validation cohort of approximately 130 different subjects was used.

General study outcomes and caveats: Most CMV-associated TCR beta chains appeared to be HLA-restricted in a later analysis, and the HLA associations seemed to be driven largely by CMV exposure. The study listed over 150 TCR beta chains as associated with cytomegalovirus. Because HLA typing was missing for some donors at each locus, association tests included only the typed subset. A cluster of highly shared sequence variants was judged likely to represent a technical artifact of the sequencing pipeline. For the cohort, immune exposure information was limited to CMV serostatus. A further reported finding was that TCR beta sequences accurately predicted the HLA-A and HLA-B alleles for most subjects in the first cohort. Several of the top co-occurrence clusters appeared to be linked to parvovirus B19, influenza, CMV and Epstein-Barr virus, according to a later analysis. In a later genetic analysis, a missense DCLRE1C variant was associated with V-gene and J-gene trimming of TCR beta chains, and the association was replicated in an independent cohort. Roughly uniform sequencing depth across donors was assumed in presence/absence analyses, although this assumption may not hold. Correlated functional status among segregating V segments might reflect linkage disequilibrium, but an unknown experimental factor could not be ruled out. Most TCR sequences were seen in very few donors, while some public TCRs were found in many individuals. Some IMGT-functional V segments, including TRBV6-2 and TRBV6-3, could not be told apart with the 87-base-pair reads, so those segments were excluded. At a false discovery rate of 0.05, a later analysis linked 16,951 TCR beta sequences to specific HLA alleles. The classifier was reported to diagnose cytomegalovirus status with high specificity and sensitivity in both the original and validation cohorts. Strong co-occurrence of HLA alleles, especially DR and DQ, made assigning TCR associations to individual alleles difficult. Only TCR beta chains were sequenced in this cohort, and the absence of alpha or paired-chain data limited detectable features. Broadly in line with IMGT annotations, most TCR beta V segments showed up in productive rearrangements about 87% or about 30% of the time in an earlier analysis of around 600 of the donors. In a later analysis, HLA-associated TCR beta chains showed more clonal expansion and lower generation probabilities than non-associated chains that were equally common. The earlier analysis of 587 of the donors excluded over 15 rarely observed V segments, including chromosome 9 orphons, because counts were too low. The authors suggested that the approach could potentially be generalized to other disease states and immunological phenotypes. A later genetic analysis reported fewer N-insertions in productive TCRs among donors in an Asian-associated ancestry cluster than the roughly 620-donor mean. In vitro tests confirmed that a few of the cytomegalovirus-associated TCR beta chains recognize cytomegalovirus antigens. A later analysis found that TCR association rates varied across HLA loci, with DRB1 alleles showing the most associated TCRs and HLA-C alleles the fewest.

Deletion took 5 bases off V and 5 bases off J, with a span of 15 bases between the germline ends. There are 14 amino acids in the CDR3, from cysteine to phenylalanine inclusive. The CDR3 DNA has 42 bases and is translated from base 1. The germline V gene (reference sequence) provides CDR1 LNHDA and CDR2 SQIVND. The library was prepared using the immunoSEQ multiplex PCR assay. For the multiplex PCR, a mixture combining 60 forward primers for TCR Vbeta segments and 13 reverse primers for TCR Jbeta segments was used. The CDR3 region of rearranged TCR beta genes was amplified from genomic DNA by a multiplex PCR assay. Amplified TCR beta libraries were sequenced as 87-base-pair reads on the Illumina HiSeq System. Processing in the source paper ran as follows. A later analysis counted tens of millions of unique TCR beta chains across the 650 to 700 repertoires, and some 11 million of these chains were shared by at least two donors. Raw reads were error-corrected and collapsed into unique sequences by a nearest-neighbor algorithm in which closely related sequences were merged to remove PCR and sequencing errors. Alignment of CDR3 sequences to IMGT reference sequences was used to assign V, D and J gene segments. Each retained sequence needed at least a six-nucleotide match to both a V gene segment and a J gene segment. A rearrangement counted as productive if the CDR3 had no stop codons and remained in frame with V and J, and every other rearrangement counted as non-productive. CDR3 was defined by IMGT convention, running from the second conserved V-encoded cysteine to the conserved J-encoded phenylalanine. Sequences without an unambiguous match to a single V gene segment were excluded from the earlier analysis of several hundred of the donors. An earlier analysis of about 600 of the donors called V segments functional above 56.7% productive rearrangements and segregating when the between-donor standard deviation exceeded 5%. A statistical classification framework was developed to diagnose cytomegalovirus status using the catalog of TCR beta chain sequences. V and J gene assignment, in a later analysis, came from comparing TCR nucleotide sequences with IMGT/GENE-DB human TR gene sequences. The TCRdist pipeline was used in a later analysis to assign CDR3 sequences and most-parsimonious VDJ recombination scenarios. In a later analysis, each TCR beta chain was defined by its CDR3 amino acid sequence together with its V-gene family, and reads lacking a unique V-gene family were excluded. In a later analysis, some 600 highly shared, low-generation-probability nucleotide sequences were removed to address suspected cross-contamination and a sequencing artifact. A later analysis calculated a clonal expansion index for each public chain from normalized within-repertoire ranks of inferred template counts. In a later analysis, generation probabilities were computed with a VDJ recombination model fitted to out-of-frame rearrangements, and the resulting probabilities were checked against IGoR. Hypergeometric tests were used in a later analysis to score TCR-TCR, TCR-HLA and TCR-CMV co-occurrence, with a repertoire-size bias correction applied to the TCR pairs. A later analysis estimated false discovery rates by permuting HLA or CMV assignments 20 times. In a later analysis, co-occurring TCRs were grouped using DBSCAN, with TCRdist sequence similarity added in when clustering inside HLA-allele-positive subsets. For co-occurrence clustering, repertoires with fewer than 30,000 or more than 120,000 public chains were excluded, along with several repertoires with anomalous nucleotide sharing. The source is immuneACCESS, and TCRdb retained only in-frame sequences with V and J called. Part of the clones is not carried over; for the studies checked, unresolved V genes explain less than half of this, and the remainder is unexplained. V and J calls and clone size follow that table, whereas D and trimming were derived from the DNA. The sample data list about 120,000 clones, and 15% of these were observed just once. The ten largest clonotypes hold 1.9% of the sample.

In total, approximately 610 healthy bone marrow donors made up the cohort. At the time of sampling, all cohort members were nominally healthy, though unrecorded immune exposures were likely present. The donor tested CMV seronegative, placing the donor among the 350 to 400 seronegative members of the cohort. Each donor provided a peripheral blood sample, and peripheral blood mononuclear cells were used for TCR beta sequencing. Genomic DNA was extracted from the blood cell samples with the Qiagen DNeasy Blood Extraction Kit. The chain was built from TRBV19 and TRBJ2-5, and possibly TRBD2, on 6 matching bases. The receptor was derived from a woman younger than 35 in good health and CMV-seronegative. The sequenced sample consisted of PBMCs. The bases read TGTGCCAGTAGTTCTAGGGACTGGGGGGAGACCCAGTACTTC. Its amino acids are CASSSRDWGETQYF.